This T cell receptor beta chain is from a study of blood T cell repertoires in COVID-19. Study-level information: The United States, Italy and Spain were the sources of the acute and convalescent COVID-19 samples. From T cells, B-cell-depleted T cells, or PBMCs came the material, which was cDNA or gDNA.

In the original workflow: Amplifying reference gene primers gave estimates of nucleated cell counts. Clones were read by immunoSEQ multiplex PCR, and TCRdb kept only the in-frame ones, dropping some. From that table come the V and J calls and clone size; the DNA was used to work out D and trimming. The data contain 280,000 or so clones, 65% to 90% of them seen just once; the ten biggest clones take up about 14%. The junction had 11 bases not matched to a gene; V was cut back by 6 bases and J by 0 bases. This CDR3 comprises 17 residues. Germline-derived CDR1 and CDR2 are MDHEN and SYDVKM. The receptor's source is a human donor in a cohort sampled during active COVID-19. Sequenced input: peripheral blood. The V call is TRBV28, the J call TRBJ2-3; 8 bases agree with TRBD2. As DNA, the CDR3 is TGTGCCAGCAGACAGCGGGAGTCCCTCTCTAGCACAGATACGCAGTATTTT. Its protein is CASRQRESLSSTDTQYF.